Listed below are T cell receptor beta chains from one sample, sequenced in a study of T-cell reconstitution after alpha-beta-depleted transplantation in children. TCRdb re-analysed the PCR reads in MiXCR, keeping a single row per CDR3 protein. The data hold hundreds of thousands of distinct CDR3 sequences, with around 12% observed a single time. The sample in question was PBMCs from the stem cell graft donor, obtained from the stem cell graft. These receptor sequences come from a human donor who donated a stem cell graft to a child with acute lymphoblastic leukemia. Both conserved end residues are trimmed from each CDR3. Each record gives: CDR3 length, J gene, V gene, CDR3 protein.

11 | TRBJ2-4 | TRBV6-1 | ASSGWDANIQY
11 | TRBJ2-7 | TRBV27 | ASSLMKSGEQY
13 | TRBJ1-4 | TRBV5-1 | ASSGSPGSNEKLF
10 | TRBJ2-6 | TRBV15 | ATSGDSRVLT
12 | TRBJ1-2 | TRBV5-1 | ASSTGQGVGGYT
11 | TRBJ1-1 | TRBV5-1 | ASSPLGQSAAF
16 | TRBJ2-1 | TRBV5-1 | ASSLKLGSGGGNNEQF
12 | TRBJ2-5 | TRBV7-9 | ASSSPGDEETQY
12 | TRBJ1-1 | TRBV5-1 | ASSLSGGWTEAF
13 | TRBJ1-6 | TRBV20-1 | SARDPKAWHSPLH
14 | TRBJ2-2 | TRBV20-1 | SARDRVTTNTGELF
11 | TRBJ2-7 | TRBV5-1 | ASSLAPGNEQY
12 | TRBJ1-1 | TRBV20-1 | SARDQDSYTEAF
13 | TRBJ2-3 | TRBV20-1 | SARIQGYRADTQY
10 | TRBJ1-1 | TRBV18 | ASAGVNTEAF
15 | TRBJ2-5 | TRBV7-2 | ASSSVGGSGVQETQY
11 | TRBJ1-1 | TRBV7-2 | ASSFQGGTEAF
12 | TRBJ1-5 | TRBV10-3 | AISENRGGQPQH
12 | TRBJ2-3 | TRBV20-1 | SARRLGGTDTQY
14 | TRBJ1-5 | TRBV6-2/TRBV6-3 | ASSWTKFTGNQPQH
11 | TRBJ2-7 | TRBV6-6 | ASRGLGRNEQY
15 | TRBJ1-1 | TRBV7-9 | ASSLVLRTGWNTEAF
11 | TRBJ2-7 | TRBV11-2 | ASSPWGSDEQY